This T cell receptor beta chain was retrieved from a study of blood T cells in healthy people across ages. Germline lookup yields CDR1 LGHNT and CDR2 FRNRAP. This CDR3 contains 13 residues. V lost 6 bases, J lost 4 bases, and 5 bases stayed unmatched. A second PCR of about 6 to 12 cycles used a sample-barcoded 5' primer and a J-beta primer mix. Every cDNA molecule bore a tag from a template-switch adaptor containing 12 random nucleotides. TCRdb called the 5' RACE reads again in MiXCR, with one record for every CDR3 protein. The sample shows fewer than 700,000 distinct CDR3 sequences, around 48% of them seen only once. About this clonotype itself: The antigen remains undetermined.

Regarding the study as a whole: Among T cells, TCR beta diversity per million cells dropped roughly linearly as age rose.

The donors, aged about 6 to 95, were healthy Caucasians from Russia. Ten milliliters of peripheral blood were drawn from each donor into EDTA-treated tubes. This receptor was taken from a man of 80 years or more in good health. The chain employs TRBV12-5 and TRBJ1-2; 7 bases line up with TRBD1. Sequences were obtained from blood. The CDR3 DNA follows: TGTGCTAGTGGCCCACAGGGGATCTATGGCTACACCTTC. Translating gives CASGPQGIYGYTF.